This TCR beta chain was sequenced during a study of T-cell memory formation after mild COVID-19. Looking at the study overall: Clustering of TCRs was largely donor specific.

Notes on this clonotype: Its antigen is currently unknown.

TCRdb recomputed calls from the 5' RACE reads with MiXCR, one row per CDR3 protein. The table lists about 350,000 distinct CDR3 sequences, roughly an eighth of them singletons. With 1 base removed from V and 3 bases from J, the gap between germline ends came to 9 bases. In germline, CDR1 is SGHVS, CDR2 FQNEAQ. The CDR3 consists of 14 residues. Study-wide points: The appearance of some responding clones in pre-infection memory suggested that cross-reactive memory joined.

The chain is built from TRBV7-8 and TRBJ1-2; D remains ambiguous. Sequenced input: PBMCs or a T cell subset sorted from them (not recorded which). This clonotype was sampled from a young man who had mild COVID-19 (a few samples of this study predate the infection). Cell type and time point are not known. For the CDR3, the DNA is TGTGCCAGCAGCTTAGACCCCGTGTACTATGGCTACACCTTC. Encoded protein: CASSLDPVYYGYTF. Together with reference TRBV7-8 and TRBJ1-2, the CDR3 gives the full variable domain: GAGVSQSPRYKVAKRGQDVALRCDPISGHVSLFWYQQALGQGPEFLTYFQNEAQLDKSGLPSDRFFAERPEGSVSTLKIQRTQQEDSAVYLCASSLDPVYYGYTFGSGTRLTVV.